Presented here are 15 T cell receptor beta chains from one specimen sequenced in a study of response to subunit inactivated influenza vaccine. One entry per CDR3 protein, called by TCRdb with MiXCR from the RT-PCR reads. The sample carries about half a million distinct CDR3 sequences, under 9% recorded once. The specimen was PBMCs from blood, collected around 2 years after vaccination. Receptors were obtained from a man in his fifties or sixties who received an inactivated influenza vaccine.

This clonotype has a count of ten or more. The DNA for the CDR3 is TGCAGCGCGTGGCGGGGGGAGGCCTACAATGAGCAGTTCTTC. This gives the protein CSAWRGEAYNEQFF. This chain connects TRBV29-1 to TRBJ2-1; 8 nucleotides line up with TRBD2. The CDR3 has 14 residues. V lost 7 bases and J lost 2; bases outside the gene matches: 7. Germline V gene data show CDR1 as SQVTM and CDR2 as ANQGSEA.

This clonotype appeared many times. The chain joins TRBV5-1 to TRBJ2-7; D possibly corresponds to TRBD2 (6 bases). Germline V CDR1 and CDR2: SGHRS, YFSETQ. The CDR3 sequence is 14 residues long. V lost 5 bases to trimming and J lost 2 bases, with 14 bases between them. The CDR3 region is CASRQTSSTYEQYF. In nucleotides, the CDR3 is TGCGCCAGCAGACAGACTAGTTCCACCTACGAGCAGTACTTC.

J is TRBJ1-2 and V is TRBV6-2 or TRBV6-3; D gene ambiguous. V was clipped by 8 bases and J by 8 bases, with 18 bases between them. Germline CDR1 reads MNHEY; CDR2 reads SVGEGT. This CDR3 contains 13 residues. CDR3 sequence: CASRQASSGGYTF. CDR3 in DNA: TGTGCCAGCCGTCAGGCTTCCTCGGGCGGCTACACCTTC.

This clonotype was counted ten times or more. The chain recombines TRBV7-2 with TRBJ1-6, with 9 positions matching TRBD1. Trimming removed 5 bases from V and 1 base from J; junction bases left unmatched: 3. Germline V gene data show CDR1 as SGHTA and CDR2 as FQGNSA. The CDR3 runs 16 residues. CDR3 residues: CASSIGQGSYNSPLHF. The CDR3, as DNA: TGTGCCAGCAGCATTGGACAGGGGTCCTATAATTCACCCCTCCACTTT.

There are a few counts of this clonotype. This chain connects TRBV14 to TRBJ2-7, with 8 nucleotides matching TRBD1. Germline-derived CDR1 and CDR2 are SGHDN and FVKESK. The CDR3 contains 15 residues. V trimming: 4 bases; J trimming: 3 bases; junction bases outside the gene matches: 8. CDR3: CASSLGTGSLYEQYF. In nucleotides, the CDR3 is TGTGCCAGCAGCCTCGGGACAGGATCACTCTACGAGCAGTACTTC.

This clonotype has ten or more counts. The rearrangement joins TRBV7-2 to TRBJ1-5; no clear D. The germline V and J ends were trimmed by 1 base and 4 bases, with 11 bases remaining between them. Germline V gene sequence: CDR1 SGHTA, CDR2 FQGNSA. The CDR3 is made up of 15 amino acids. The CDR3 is CASSLVSSGNQPQHF. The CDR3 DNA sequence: TGTGCCAGCAGCTTAGTTTCTTCTGGGAATCAGCCCCAGCATTTT.

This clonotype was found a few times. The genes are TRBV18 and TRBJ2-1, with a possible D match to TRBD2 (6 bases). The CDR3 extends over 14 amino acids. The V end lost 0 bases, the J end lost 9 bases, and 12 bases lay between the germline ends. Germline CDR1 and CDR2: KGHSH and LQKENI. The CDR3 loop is CASSPPVGGSEQFF. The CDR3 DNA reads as TGTGCCAGCTCACCACCGGTGGGGGGTTCTGAGCAGTTCTTC.

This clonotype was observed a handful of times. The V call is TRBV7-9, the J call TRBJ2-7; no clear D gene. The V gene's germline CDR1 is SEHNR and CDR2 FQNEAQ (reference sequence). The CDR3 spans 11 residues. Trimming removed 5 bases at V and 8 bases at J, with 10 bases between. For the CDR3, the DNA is TGTGCCAGCAGCGGGGTTGGTAAGCAGTACTTC. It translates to CASSGVGKQYF.

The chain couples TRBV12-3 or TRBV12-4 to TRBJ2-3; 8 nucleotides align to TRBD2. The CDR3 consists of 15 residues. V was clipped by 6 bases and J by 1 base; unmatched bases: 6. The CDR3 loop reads CASSSGGGGTDTQYF. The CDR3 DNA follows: TGTGCCAGCAGCAGCGGGGGAGGAGGCACAGATACGCAGTATTTT.

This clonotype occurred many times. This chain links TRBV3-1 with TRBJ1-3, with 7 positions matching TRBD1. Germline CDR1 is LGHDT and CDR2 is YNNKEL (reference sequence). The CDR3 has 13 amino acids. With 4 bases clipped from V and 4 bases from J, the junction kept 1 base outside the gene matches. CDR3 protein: CASSPTGGNTIYF. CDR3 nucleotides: TGTGCCAGCAGCCCGACAGGGGGAAACACCATATATTTT.

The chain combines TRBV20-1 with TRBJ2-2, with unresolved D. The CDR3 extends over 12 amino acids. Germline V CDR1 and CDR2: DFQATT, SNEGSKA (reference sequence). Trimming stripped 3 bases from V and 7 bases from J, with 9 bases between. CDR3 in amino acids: CSASPGGGELFF. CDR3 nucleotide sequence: TGCAGTGCTAGCCCGGGTGGCGGGGAGCTGTTTTTT.

The CDR3 loop is CSVEDWGGADYGYTF. CDR3 nucleotides: TGCAGCGTTGAAGATTGGGGGGGCGCGGACTATGGCTACACCTTC. V and J are TRBV29-1 and TRBJ1-2; D may be TRBD1 (6 bases). V was clipped by 0 bases and J by 3 bases, with 14 bases between them. The CDR3 has 15 amino acids. Germline lookup yields CDR1 SQVTM and CDR2 ANQGSEA.

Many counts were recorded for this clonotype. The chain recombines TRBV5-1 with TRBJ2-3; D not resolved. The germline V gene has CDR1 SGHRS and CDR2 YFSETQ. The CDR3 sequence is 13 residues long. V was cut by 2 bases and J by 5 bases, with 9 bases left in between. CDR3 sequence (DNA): TGCGCCAGCAGCTTATGGGAACAAGATACGCAGTATTTT. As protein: CASSLWEQDTQYF.

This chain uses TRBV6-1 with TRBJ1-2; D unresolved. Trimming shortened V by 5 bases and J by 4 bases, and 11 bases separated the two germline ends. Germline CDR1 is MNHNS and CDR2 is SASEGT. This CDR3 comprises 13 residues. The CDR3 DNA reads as TGTGCCAGCAGTCAAACGACGGTCTATGGCTACACCTTC. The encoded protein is CASSQTTVYGYTF.

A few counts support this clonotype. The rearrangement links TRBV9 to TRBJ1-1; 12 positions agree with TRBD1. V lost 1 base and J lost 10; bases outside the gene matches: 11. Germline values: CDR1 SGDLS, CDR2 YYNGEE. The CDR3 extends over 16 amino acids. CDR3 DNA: TGTGCCAGCAGCGTATCTGGGACAGGGGGCTTGAAGGGAGCTTTCTTT. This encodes CASSVSGTGGLKGAFF.